This T cell receptor (beta chain) was found in a study of beta chain features in type 1 diabetes. Study outcomes and limitations: Naive, central memory and regulatory TCRB repertoires appeared more similar among patients than healthy donors.

The CDR3 covers 15 residues. Germline V gene lookup returns CDR1 LNHDA and CDR2 SQIVND (reference sequence). V dropped 3 bases and J dropped 2; count of bases not matched to a gene: 6. Expressed TCRB transcripts were sequenced because the isolated RNA had all been reverse transcribed beforehand. Clones were read by immunoSEQ multiplex PCR, and TCRdb kept only the in-frame ones, dropping some. Of under 950,000 clones listed, about a sixth are singletons. This clone was recorded a few times. The antigen remains unidentified. Input material: naive CD4+ T cells from blood. The V gene is TRBV19, the J gene TRBJ2-7, with 8 bases identical to TRBD1. The sequence derives from a woman aged 18-35 years in good health. CDR3 bases: TGTGCCAGTAGTATCACTCAGGGGGCGGCCTACGAGCAGTACTTC. Protein sequence: CASSITQGAAYEQYF.